A selection of T cell receptor beta chains follows, all from one sample in a study of lymphopenia after photon versus proton radiotherapy. Profiled with immunoSEQ multiplex PCR; TCRdb holds only in-frame clones, not every one. Of under 75,000 clones listed, around 92% are singletons. The sample consisted of peripheral blood, taken from a patient treated with photon-based radiotherapy. These receptors were obtained from a woman aged 40 to 50 with cholangiocarcinoma. Each CDR3 is given with its conserved first and last residue. D genes are given only for firm matches. Clone size is shown for a subset of rows, as once, few, many or a class of expanded clone.

CDR3 | DNA | J | size | V | D
CASSAGTSGRGEQFF | TGTGCCAGCAGCGCCGGGACTAGCGGTCGGGGTGAGCAGTTCTTC | TRBJ2-1 | . | TRBV5-8 | TRBD2
CATSRDRGLASEAFF | TGTGCCACCAGCAGAGACAGGGGTTTGGCCTCGGAAGCTTTCTTT | TRBJ1-1 | . | TRBV15 | .
CASSLDNTPNQPQHF | TGCGCCAGCAGCTTGGACAACACCCCCAATCAGCCCCAGCATTTT | TRBJ1-5 | . | TRBV5-1 | .
CASSETSGGYNEQFF | TGTGCCAGCAGTGAAACTAGCGGGGGGTACAATGAGCAGTTCTTC | TRBJ2-1 | . | TRBV2 | TRBD2
CAISPSQPGAYEQYF | TGTGCCATCAGTCCTTCCCAACCCGGAGCCTACGAGCAGTACTTC | TRBJ2-7 | once | TRBV10-3 | .
CASSRPGTDNTEAFF | TGTGCCAGCAGCCGTCCCGGGACAGATAACACTGAAGCTTTCTTT | TRBJ1-1 | . | TRBV5-4 | TRBD1
CASGFRNTEAFF | TGTGCTAGTGGTTTTAGGAACACTGAAGCTTTCTTT | TRBJ1-1 | . | TRBV12-5 | .
CSVDRGGGELFF | TGCAGCGTCGACAGAGGCGGCGGGGAGCTGTTTTTT | TRBJ2-2 | . | TRBV29-1 | .
CASSIDPNSYEQYF | TGTGCCAGCAGTATAGACCCAAACTCCTACGAGCAGTACTTC | TRBJ2-7 | . | TRBV7-3 | .
CASSLIENTEAFF | TGTGCTAGCAGCCTCATCGAGAACACTGAAGCTTTCTTT | TRBJ1-1 | . | TRBV7-7 | .
CASGAGLVTDTQYF | TGTGCCAGCGGGGCGGGACTTGTCACAGATACGCAGTATTTT | TRBJ2-3 | . | TRBV2 | .
CASSPQTGLTEAFF | TGTGCCAGCAGCCCCCAGACAGGGTTAACTGAAGCTTTCTTT | TRBJ1-1 | . | TRBV9 | TRBD1
CASSWGLGIASGELFF | TGTGCCAGCAGTTGGGGACTAGGAATAGCTTCCGGGGAGCTGTTTTTT | TRBJ2-2 | . | TRBV6-5 | TRBD2
CASSAGTGDF | TGTGCCAGCAGCGCCGGGACAGGAGACTTC | TRBJ1-2 | once | TRBV9 | TRBD1
CASSLGLGVGGYTF | TGTGCCAGCAGTTTGGGTTTGGGGGTGGGTGGCTACACCTTC | TRBJ1-2 | once | TRBV28 | .
CASSPQADHQIYEQYF | TGTGCCAGCTCACCACAGGCAGACCATCAGATCTACGAGCAGTACTTC | TRBJ2-7 | . | TRBV18 | .
CASTPRNRNTEAFF | TGTGCCAGCACCCCTCGAAACAGGAACACTGAAGCTTTCTTT | TRBJ1-1 | . | TRBV7-9 | .
CASRNRQIQSNQPQHF | TGTGCCAGTAGGAATCGACAAATCCAGAGCAATCAGCCCCAGCATTTT | TRBJ1-5 | . | TRBV19 | .
CASSRGPERSYEQYF | TGTGCCAGTAGTCGAGGGCCGGAGAGGTCCTACGAGCAGTACTTC | TRBJ2-7 | . | TRBV19 | .
CASTFMNTEAFF | TGTGCCAGCACTTTTATGAACACTGAAGCTTTCTTT | TRBJ1-1 | . | TRBV2 | .
CASSMGLPGNTIYF | TGTGCCAGTAGTATGGGATTACCTGGAAACACCATATATTTT | TRBJ1-3 | . | TRBV19 | .
CSADQVAEAFF | TGCAGCGCTGACCAGGTCGCTGAAGCTTTCTTT | TRBJ1-1 | . | TRBV29-1 | .
CASSTYTEAFF | TGTGCCAGCAGTACATACACTGAAGCTTTCTTT | TRBJ1-1 | few | TRBV2 | .
CASIDSGRGVPYEQYF | TGTGCCAGCATCGATAGCGGGAGAGGTGTTCCCTACGAGCAGTACTTC | TRBJ2-7 | once | TRBV2 | TRBD2
CASSPRDPWNYGYTF | TGCGCCAGCAGTCCCCGGGACCCCTGGAACTATGGCTACACCTTC | TRBJ1-2 | . | TRBV10-2 | .
CAISGGYEQYF | TGTGCCATCAGCGGGGGCTACGAGCAGTACTTC | TRBJ2-7 | . | TRBV10-3 | .